Presented here are 31 T cell receptor beta chains from one specimen sequenced in a study of CD8 T cells in Susac syndrome. Reverse transcription of about 0.45 to 1 ug RNA was carried out with random hexamers. MiXCR, run by TCRdb on the immunoSEQ multiplex PCR reads, gives a single entry per CDR3 protein. The top ten clones hold approximately 0.24% of a sample with some 130,000 distinct CDR3 sequences, around 91% of them seen once. The sample taken for sequencing was CD8+ T cells from PBMCs. The receptors were gathered from a human donor with multiple sclerosis.

The CDR3 nucleotides are TGTGCCAGCAGTCCACCGACTAGCGGAGCTTACAATGAGCAGTTCTTC. Amino acid sequence: CASSPPTSGAYNEQFF. The V and J genes are TRBV12-3 or TRBV12-4 and TRBJ2-1; 9 bases align to TRBD2. This CDR3 comprises 16 residues. V was clipped by 5 bases and J by 4 bases; unmatched bases: 9.

The chain employs TRBV24-1 and TRBJ2-2, with 8 nucleotides matching TRBD1. This CDR3 has 17 residues. The germline V gene encodes CDR1 KGHDR and CDR2 SFDVKD. Trimming took 6 bases from V and 3 from J; bases not matched to a gene: 11. CDR3 sequence (DNA): TGTGCCACCAGTTGCGGAAAGGACAGGGTGGACACCGGGGAGCTGTTTTTT. Translation gives CATSCGKDRVDTGELFF.

In this sample, this clonotype turned up once. Germline is not matched at one junction end, which may reflect a read error. The chain links TRBV2 to TRBJ2-3; 8 bases map to TRBD2. The CDR3 has 16 amino acids. The germline V gene has CDR1 SNHLY and CDR2 FYNNEI. The CDR3 spells CASSQATSAFTDTQYF. The CDR3 DNA reads as TGTGCCAGCAGTCAAGCGACTAGCGCTTTCACAGATACGCAGTATTTT.

The genes are TRBV4-1 and TRBJ2-7, with 11 nucleotides matching TRBD1. From germline, CDR1 is MGHRA and CDR2 YSYEKL. The CDR3 runs 14 residues. The J segment lost 7 bases and the V segment lost 4 bases, leaving 6 bases of the junction unmatched. The CDR3 sequence is CASSLRDRGIEQYF. The DNA for the CDR3 is TGCGCCAGCAGCCTGAGGGACAGGGGGATTGAGCAGTACTTC.

The V call is TRBV14, the J call TRBJ2-2, with 8 bases aligning to TRBD2. The germline CDR1 and CDR2 sequences are SGHDN and FVKESK. CDR3 size: 17 residues. J lost 2 bases, V lost 0 bases, and 5 bases had no gene match. Here the CDR3 reads CASSQEPREANTGELFF. CDR3 DNA sequence: TGTGCCAGCAGCCAAGAACCGCGGGAGGCCAACACCGGGGAGCTGTTTTTT.

V usage is TRBV29-1 and J usage is TRBJ2-5; D might be TRBD1 or TRBD2, each matching 5 bases. Germline V lookup: CDR1 SQVTM, CDR2 ANQGSEA. The length of the CDR3 is 13 residues. V lost 3 bases, J lost 3 bases, and 11 bases lay in between. CDR3 in amino acids: CSVDRDGEETQYF. For the CDR3, the DNA is TGCAGCGTTGACAGGGACGGTGAAGAGACCCAGTACTTC.

The chain carries TRBV19 and TRBJ2-2; D gene ambiguous. The length of the CDR3 is 15 residues. Trimming took off 0 bases at V and 7 bases at J, with 12 bases between the two ends. CDR1 LNHDA and CDR2 SQIVND come from the germline V gene (reference sequence). CDR3 sequence reads: CASSIEDTVSGELFF. The CDR3 bases are TGTGCCAGTAGTATAGAAGACACGGTGAGCGGGGAGCTGTTTTTT.

The chain recombines TRBV3-1 with TRBJ1-1; the match to TRBD1 covers 7 bases. The V segment lost 1 base and the J segment 7 bases; nucleotides outside the gene matches: 9. CDR1 LGHDT and CDR2 YNNKEL come from the germline V gene (reference sequence). The CDR3 is 15 residues long. In nucleotides, the CDR3 is TGTGCCAGCAGCCAAGGGATTAGGGGACAGCTTGAAGCTTTCTTT. It yields the protein CASSQGIRGQLEAFF.

This clonotype was seen just once. The chain is built from TRBV10-1 and TRBJ2-2, with TRBD2 as a possible D gene (6 bases). There are 15 residues in the CDR3. Trimming removed 3 bases at V and 2 bases at J, with 10 bases between. Per germline, CDR1 WNHNN and CDR2 SYGVQD (reference sequence). The CDR3, as DNA: TGCGCCAGCAGTGACCCCGGGGGAAACACCGGGGAGCTGTTTTTT. Its translation is CASSDPGGNTGELFF.

This chain links TRBV5-6 with TRBJ1-1, with a possible D match to TRBD1 (6 bases). The CDR3 has 12 amino acids. Deletions cut 7 bases from V and 11 bases from J, with 18 bases between. Germline CDR1 reads SGHDT; CDR2 reads YYEEEE. CDR3 region: CASQATGHMAFF. The DNA of the CDR3 is TGTGCCAGCCAAGCGACGGGACATATGGCTTTCTTT.

The V call is TRBV28, the J call TRBJ2-1; a weak D match, TRBD2 (6 bases). The germline CDR1 and CDR2 sequences are MDHEN and SYDVKM. V was cut by 6 bases and J by 5 bases, with 26 bases left in between. This CDR3 is 18 amino acids long. CDR3 sequence reads: CASSHTSLALAGDNEQFF. CDR3 nucleotides: TGTGCCAGCAGCCATACATCTCTCGCACTAGCAGGAGACAATGAGCAGTTCTTC.

The chain combines TRBV14 with TRBJ2-1, with D perhaps being TRBD1 or TRBD2 (5 bases each). This CDR3 contains 15 residues. The V end lost 3 bases, the J end lost 7 bases, and 16 bases lay between the germline ends. The V gene's germline CDR1 is SGHDN and CDR2 FVKESK. CDR3 loop: CASSQGDIGSNEQFF. CDR3 DNA sequence: TGTGCCAGCAGCCAGGGGGATATTGGGTCGAATGAGCAGTTCTTC. Full variable domain (remainder filled in from reference TRBV14 and TRBJ2-1): EAGVTQFPSHSVIEKGQTVTLRCDPISGHDNLYWYRRVMGKEIKFLLHFVKESKQDESGMPNNRFLAERTGGTYSTLKVQPAELEDSGVYFCASSQGDIGSNEQFFGPGTRLTVL.

The chain carries TRBV20-1 and TRBJ2-5, with 7 bases aligning to TRBD1. CDR1 is DFQATT and CDR2 is SNEGSKA in the germline V gene (reference sequence). The CDR3 extends over 14 amino acids. With V trimmed by 3 bases and J by 0 bases, 4 bases remained unmatched. CDR3 loop: CSAREDRNQETQYF. CDR3 nucleotide sequence: TGCAGTGCTAGGGAGGACAGGAACCAAGAGACCCAGTACTTC.

The chain uses TRBV5-1 and TRBJ2-6; tentatively, D is TRBD1 (6 bases). Germline-derived CDR1 and CDR2 are SGHRS and YFSETQ. This CDR3 is 16 amino acids long. Deletions cut 7 bases from V and 0 bases from J, with 14 bases between. This CDR3 is CASGDTPFSGANVLTF. The CDR3 DNA follows: TGCGCCAGCGGGGACACCCCTTTCTCTGGGGCCAACGTCCTGACTTTC.

This clonotype was observed a few times. The chain combines TRBV30 with TRBJ2-7; tentative D call: TRBD2 (6 bases). Germline CDR1 GTSNPN, CDR2 SVGIG (reference sequence). The CDR3 is made up of 14 amino acids. Trimming cost V 0 bases and J 3 bases, with 12 bases left between them. CDR3 in amino acids: CAWSVSGLLYEQYF. CDR3 bases: TGTGCCTGGAGTGTAAGCGGGCTCCTCTACGAGCAGTACTTC. The full variable domain, completed using reference TRBV30 and TRBJ2-7, is SQTIHQWPATLVQPVGSPLSLECTVEGTSNPNLYWYRQAAGRGLQLLFYSVGIGQISSEVPQNLSASRPQDRQFILSSKKLLLSDSGFYLCAWSVSGLLYEQYFGPGTRLTVT.

This chain connects TRBV2 to TRBJ2-6, with 7 positions matching TRBD2. The CDR3 loop spans 17 amino acids. Germline CDR1 reads SNHLY; CDR2 reads FYNNEI. The ends lost 4 bases at V and 0 bases at J; junction bases unmatched: 6. The CDR3, as DNA: TGTGCCAGCAGTGGCCTAGCGGTAATCTCTGGGGCCAACGTCCTGACTTTC. Protein product: CASSGLAVISGANVLTF. Full variable domain (outside the CDR3, taken from reference TRBV2 and TRBJ2-6): EPEVTQTPSHQVTQMGQEVILRCVPISNHLYFYWYRQILGQKVEFLVSFYNNEISEKSEIFDDQFSVERPDGSNFTLKIRSTKLEDSAMYFCASSGLAVISGANVLTFGAGSRLTVL.

V and J are TRBV2 and TRBJ1-1, with 7 positions matching TRBD1. Looked up from germline, CDR1 is SNHLY and CDR2 is FYNNEI. Trimming removed 10 bases from V and 0 bases from J; junction bases left unmatched: 11. This CDR3 has 15 residues. As DNA, the CDR3 is TGTGCCACAGCCCCCAACAGGGGAATGAACACTGAAGCTTTCTTT. As protein: CATAPNRGMNTEAFF.

Only one count was recorded for this clonotype. This sequence joins TRBV5-6 and TRBJ1-1; D gene unclear. The CDR3 runs 13 residues. The germline CDR1 and CDR2 sequences are SGHDT and YYEEEE. Trimming shortened V by 0 bases and J by 7 bases, and 10 bases separated the two germline ends. The CDR3 reads CASSLEGGLEAFF. CDR3 nucleotide sequence: TGTGCCAGCAGCTTGGAGGGCGGTCTTGAAGCTTTCTTT.

The chain is built from TRBV14 and TRBJ2-5; no reliable D call. Germline lookup yields CDR1 SGHDN and CDR2 FVKESK. The ends were cut back, 0 bases at V and 3 bases at J, with 5 bases in the middle. There are 13 residues in the CDR3. Here the CDR3 reads CASSQEMKETQYF. In DNA, the CDR3 is TGTGCCAGCAGCCAAGAGATGAAAGAGACCCAGTACTTC.

The chain uses TRBV24-1 and TRBJ2-2; 8 nucleotides match TRBD2. Per germline, CDR1 KGHDR and CDR2 SFDVKD. Trimming took 6 bases from V and 0 from J; bases not matched to a gene: 5. The CDR3 extends over 16 amino acids. CDR3 in DNA: TGTGCCACCAGTAAGTCGGGAGGGCCGAACACCGGGGAGCTGTTTTTT. Protein product: CATSKSGGPNTGELFF.

V and J are TRBV5-1 and TRBJ2-1; perhaps TRBD2 as D (6 bases). Germline assignment: CDR1 SGHRS and CDR2 YFSETQ. The CDR3 extends over 13 amino acids. V shed 2 bases and J shed 6 bases, with 9 bases lying between them. The CDR3 here is CASSFGLINEQFF. The CDR3 DNA sequence: TGCGCCAGCAGCTTTGGACTAATCAATGAGCAGTTCTTC.

A few counts support this clonotype. The chain recombines TRBV7-2 with TRBJ2-3; D is unclear. CDR3 length equals 15 residues. CDR1 and CDR2 (germline): SGHTA, FQGNSA. V gave up 2 bases and J gave up 2 bases, with 11 bases separating them. The CDR3 loop reads CASSLLADNTDTQYF. The CDR3 coding sequence is TGTGCCAGCAGCTTACTCGCGGATAACACAGATACGCAGTATTTT. Full variable domain (outside the CDR3, taken from reference TRBV7-2 and TRBJ2-3): GAGVSQSPSNKVTEKGKDVELRCDPISGHTALYWYRQSLGQGLEFLIYFQGNSAPDKSGLPSDRFSAERTGGSVSTLTIQRTQQEDSAVYLCASSLLADNTDTQYFGPGTRLTVL.

The chain recombines TRBV12-3 or TRBV12-4 with TRBJ2-1; 10 bases fit TRBD2. V lost 6 bases, J lost 7 bases, and 0 bases stayed unmatched. The CDR3 has 12 residues. In nucleotides, the CDR3 is TGTGCCAGCAGGGGACTAGCGAATGAGCAGTTCTTC. As protein: CASRGLANEQFF.

The rearrangement links TRBV24-1 to TRBJ2-2; TRBD2 matches 7 bases. Germline assignment: CDR1 KGHDR and CDR2 SFDVKD. The CDR3 is 18 residues long. The trim removed 1 base at V and 0 bases at J, leaving 7 bases unmatched. CDR3 nucleotide sequence: TGTGCCACCAGTGATTTTATCCCTAGCGGCGCGAACACCGGGGAGCTGTTTTTT. It translates to CATSDFIPSGANTGELFF.

The V call is TRBV6-5, the J call TRBJ2-3, with TRBD2 matching over 9 bases. The CDR3 is made up of 18 amino acids. The V gene end was trimmed by 2 bases and the J gene end by 0 bases; junction bases not matched to a gene: 9. Germline V gene sequence: CDR1 MNHEY, CDR2 SVGAGI. In DNA form, the CDR3 reads TGTGCCAGCAGTTACGTAGCGGGAGCGGTGGGGAGCACAGATACGCAGTATTTT. Its translation is CASSYVAGAVGSTDTQYF.

V and J are TRBV5-1 and TRBJ1-1; the match to TRBD1 covers 8 bases. Germline CDR1 reads SGHRS; CDR2 reads YFSETQ. The J segment lost 3 bases and the V segment lost 4 bases, leaving 11 bases of the junction unmatched. This CDR3 comprises 16 residues. Here the CDR3 reads CASSDTTGAWDTEAFF. The DNA for the CDR3 is TGCGCCAGCAGCGATACGACAGGGGCTTGGGACACTGAAGCTTTCTTT. Together with reference TRBV5-1 and TRBJ1-1, the CDR3 gives the full variable domain: KAGVTQTPRYLIKTRGQQVTLSCSPISGHRSVSWYQQTPGQGLQFLFEYFSETQRNKGNFPGRFSGRQFSNSRSEMNVSTLELGDSALYLCASSDTTGAWDTEAFFGQGTRLTVV.

The chain joins TRBV29-1 to TRBJ1-2; TRBD1 is a possible D gene (6 bases). The V gene's germline CDR1 is SQVTM and CDR2 ANQGSEA. V lost 7 bases, J lost 6 bases, and 12 bases lay in between. CDR3 length: 11 amino acids. CDR3 sequence reads: CSARTVNGYTF. The CDR3 region has the DNA TGCAGCGCTCGGACAGTCAATGGCTACACCTTC.

The chain carries TRBV19 and TRBJ1-1, with unresolved D. Trimming left V 3 bases short and J 1 base short, with 6 bases between. The CDR3 sequence is 13 residues long. CDR1 and CDR2 (germline): LNHDA, SQIVND (reference sequence). For the CDR3, the DNA is TGTGCCAGTAGTATCTCCGAGAACACTGAAGCTTTCTTT. The encoded protein is CASSISENTEAFF.

This chain uses TRBV20-1 with TRBJ1-1, with 7 bases lining up with TRBD1. V lost 5 bases, J lost 1 base, and 13 bases stayed unmatched. The length of the CDR3 is 16 residues. Germline V gene lookup returns CDR1 DFQATT and CDR2 SNEGSKA (reference sequence). DNA for the CDR3: TGCAGTGCTTCTGGTTTCCGGGACAGAGAGAACACTGAAGCTTTCTTT. It specifies CSASGFRDRENTEAFF.

This chain joins TRBV19 and TRBJ1-1; perhaps TRBD1 as D (6 bases). The ends were cut back, 3 bases at V and 7 bases at J, with 12 bases in the middle. The CDR3 covers 13 residues. Germline CDR1 LNHDA, CDR2 SQIVND (reference sequence). DNA of the CDR3: TGTGCCAGTAGTATTATGGGGGCGATTGAAGCTTTCTTT. Its protein is CASSIMGAIEAFF.

The gene calls are TRBV24-1 and TRBJ2-1; D gene ambiguous. The CDR3 is made up of 13 amino acids. Trimming removed 2 bases at V and 5 bases at J, with 6 bases between. The germline V gene encodes CDR1 KGHDR and CDR2 SFDVKD. In nucleotides, the CDR3 is TGTGCCACCAGTGATTCTCGCGACAATGAGCAGTTCTTC. This encodes CATSDSRDNEQFF.